Listed here is a single T cell receptor (beta chain). Its specificity is unknown. The source of the sample is a study of T cells in Graves' hyperthyroidism and ophthalmopathy. General observations from the study: Classification by a 13 V-J model distinguished ophthalmopathy from stable hyperthyroidism. Blood also carried most thyroid clonotypes expanded above 0.001. A median around 6.8 months before onset, the model predicted ophthalmopathy.

It was RNA transcripts that yielded the amplified TCR beta CDR3 regions. TCR CDR3 underwent first-round RT-PCR with the HTBI primer set. TCRdb reanalysed the multiplex PCR reads using MiXCR and keeps one entry per CDR3 protein. The table has about 380,000 distinct CDR3 sequences, 18% seen once; the top ten hold 40%. Together with thyroid ultrasound, orbital computed tomography, serum thyroxine and TRAb, clinical symptoms were used for diagnoses. This CDR3 region has 12 residues. Germline CDR1 SGHVS, CDR2 FQNEAQ. The V end lost 5 bases, the J end lost 8 bases, and 10 bases lay between the germline ends.

The clonotype comes from a man aged 18 to 30 with Graves' ophthalmopathy. This chain links TRBV7-8 with TRBJ2-4; no reliable D call. Specimen: blood. CDR3 region: CASSPQKDIQYF. CDR3 nucleotide sequence: TGTGCCAGCAGCCCCCAGAAAGACATTCAGTACTTC.